A selection of T cell receptor beta chains follows, all from one sample in a study of blood T cell repertoires in COVID-19. The assay was immunoSEQ multiplex PCR, and TCRdb's table has in-frame clones only and misses some. Here the sample spans roughly 59,000 clones, about 72% being singletons. Input material: peripheral blood. These receptors were obtained from an older man with acute or convalescent COVID-19. The CDR3 runs from the conserved cysteine through the conserved F or W. Each record gives: J gene, V gene, CDR3 length, clone size, D gene, CDR3 protein, CDR3 DNA. A D gene is named only where the DNA matches it firmly. Only some rows state a clone size, as once, few, many or a class for expanded clones.

TRBJ2-5 TRBV5-1 12 - - CASSSGSETQYF TGCGCCAGCAGCTCGGGGTCCGAGACCCAGTACTTC
TRBJ1-2 TRBV29-1 13 - - CSVVKAGQAGYTF TGCAGCGTTGTTAAGGCAGGGCAGGCTGGCTACACCTTC
TRBJ2-7 TRBV2 13 - TRBD1 CASGTGISYEQYF TGTGCCAGCGGGACAGGGATCTCCTACGAGCAGTACTTC
TRBJ2-3 TRBV25-1 16 - TRBD2 CASSLAGADPTDTQYF TGTGCCAGCAGCCTAGCGGGGGCTGACCCGACAGATACGCAGTATTTT
TRBJ1-5 TRBV19 16 - TRBD1 CASSIRQGAGNQPQHF TGTGCCAGTAGCATCAGACAGGGGGCAGGCAATCAGCCCCAGCATTTT
TRBJ1-5 TRBV30 12 medium-sized - CAWRDDSPQVHF TGTGCCTGGAGAGATGACAGCCCTCAAGTTCATTTT
TRBJ1-1 TRBV19 16 - - CASSDRSGKIFAEAFF TGTGCCAGTAGTGACAGGTCAGGTAAGATTTTCGCTGAAGCTTTCTTT
TRBJ2-5 TRBV5-6 14 - - CASSLAQIQETQYF TGTGCCAGCAGCTTGGCCCAGATCCAAGAGACCCAGTACTTC
TRBJ1-2 TRBV5-1 17 few TRBD1 CASSPTGTGIIGYGYTF TGCGCCAGCAGCCCGACCGGGACAGGGATCATTGGTTATGGCTACACCTTC
TRBJ1-5 TRBV5-4 13 once - CASSLGGFGPQHF TGTGCCAGCAGCTTGGGAGGTTTCGGGCCCCAGCATTTT
TRBJ1-1 TRBV10-2 14 - TRBD1 CASSDRGVNTEAFF TGCGCCAGCAGTGACAGGGGGGTGAACACTGAAGCTTTCTTT
TRBJ2-5 TRBV29-1 12 - TRBD1 CSVRTGEETQYF TGCAGCGTCCGGACAGGGGAAGAGACCCAGTACTTC
TRBJ2-3 TRBV5-1 18 - TRBD2 CASSHNSVAGGGPDTQYF TGCGCCAGCAGTCATAACTCAGTAGCGGGAGGGGGCCCAGATACGCAGTATTTT
TRBJ2-3 TRBV5-6 16 few - CASSLVGSMNTDTQYF TGTGCCAGCAGCTTGGTGGGGAGCATGAATACAGATACGCAGTATTTT
TRBJ2-7 TRBV5-1 16 - TRBD2 CASSRGLAISSYEQYF TGCGCCAGCAGCAGGGGACTAGCGATAAGCTCCTACGAGCAGTACTTC
TRBJ1-2 TRBV5-1 15 - TRBD1 CASSWGQGALYGYTF TGCGCCAGCAGCTGGGGCCAGGGGGCTCTCTATGGCTACACCTTC
TRBJ1-2 TRBV11-2 12 - - CASSLLDYGYTF TGTGCCAGCAGCTTACTAGACTATGGCTACACCTTC